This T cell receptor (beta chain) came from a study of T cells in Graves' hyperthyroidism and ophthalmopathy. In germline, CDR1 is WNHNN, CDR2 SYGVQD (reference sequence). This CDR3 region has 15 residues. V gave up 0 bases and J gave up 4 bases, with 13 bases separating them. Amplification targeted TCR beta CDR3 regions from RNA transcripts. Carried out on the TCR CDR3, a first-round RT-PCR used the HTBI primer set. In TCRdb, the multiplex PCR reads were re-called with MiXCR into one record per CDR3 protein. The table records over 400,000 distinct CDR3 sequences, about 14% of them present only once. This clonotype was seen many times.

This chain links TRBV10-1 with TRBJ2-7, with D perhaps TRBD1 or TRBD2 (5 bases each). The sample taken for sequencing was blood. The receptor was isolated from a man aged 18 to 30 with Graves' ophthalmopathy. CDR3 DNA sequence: TGCGCCAGCAGTGAGTCAAGGGACCTAACGTACGAGCAGTACTTC. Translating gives CASSESRDLTYEQYF.